What follows are 21 T cell receptor beta chains derived from one specimen sequenced in a study of post-analysis software for immune sequencing data. Study-wide results and limits: Among roughly 5 TRBV segments more frequent in patients than controls were TRBV5-6, TRBV5-1 and TRBV20-1.

The antigens for these receptors are not known. cDNA libraries of TCR beta carried unique molecular identifiers. TCRdb re-called the PCR reads through MiXCR, storing one row per CDR3 protein. The sample contains about 820,000 distinct CDR3 sequences, roughly half of which appear only once. The sample comprised blood. The receptor source for this set is a girl aged 10 to 17 with multiple sclerosis.

The V gene is TRBV20-1, the J gene TRBJ1-2; the D is unclear. CDR3 length equals 14 residues. Germline V CDR1 and CDR2: DFQATT, SNEGSKA (reference sequence). CDR3 coding DNA: TGCACTAATGCGGAGTTGTCGTCGGACTATGGCTACACCTTC. The encoded protein is CTNAELSSDYGYTF.

Only a few counts were recorded for this clonotype. The germline gene is not matched at one end of the junction; a read error may be the cause. This rearrangement joins TRBV7-7 to TRBJ2-7, with TRBD2 as a possible D gene (5 bases). Germline V gene sequence: CDR1 SSHAT, CDR2 FNYEAQ (reference sequence). The CDR3 runs to 15 residues. For the CDR3, the DNA is TGTGCTAGCAGCCCGGACTCGACGTTTGGTGGCGAGCAGTACTTC. The encoded protein is CASSPDSTFGGEQYF.

This clonotype has a single count. The V and J genes are TRBV2 and TRBJ2-7; 7 bases agree with TRBD2. This CDR3 has 16 amino acids. Germline V gene sequence: CDR1 SNHLY, CDR2 FYNNEI. V trimming: 3 bases; J trimming: 0 bases; junction bases outside the gene matches: 8. CDR3 coding DNA: TGTGCCAGCAGTGAGGGCGCGGGGGTCGTCTCCTACGAGCAGTACTTC. The encoded protein is CASSEGAGVVSYEQYF.

This rearrangement joins TRBV5-1 to TRBJ2-3, with TRBD1 identical over 7 bases. Germline CDR1 reads SGHRS; CDR2 reads YFSETQ. V shed 4 bases and J 2 bases; nucleotides not matched to a gene: 7. This CDR3 is built from 15 residues. Here the CDR3 reads CASSMGQSPTDTQYF. The DNA for the CDR3 is TGCGCCAGCAGCATGGGACAGTCTCCCACAGATACGCAGTATTTT. Full variable domain (rest looked up from reference TRBV5-1 and TRBJ2-3): KAGVTQTPRYLIKTRGQQVTLSCSPISGHRSVSWYQQTPGQGLQFLFEYFSETQRNKGNFPGRFSGRQFSNSRSEMNVSTLELGDSALYLCASSMGQSPTDTQYFGPGTRLTVL.

V is TRBV20-1 and J is TRBJ2-1, with D perhaps matching TRBD1 (6 bases). Germline CDR1 DFQATT, CDR2 SNEGSKA (reference sequence). This CDR3 region has 14 residues. Trimming left V 7 bases short and J 0 bases short, with 13 bases between. The CDR3 bases are TGCAGTGTTCAGACAGGCAGCTCCTACAATGAGCAGTTCTTC. Protein product: CSVQTGSSYNEQFF.

The chain links TRBV5-1 to TRBJ2-4, with TRBD1 matching 7 bases. The J call may not be correct, given that the DNA end is closer to TRBJ2-7. The CDR3 consists of 15 residues. Germline CDR1 is SGHRS and CDR2 is YFSETQ. CDR3 sequence: CASSSTGSFSYEQYF. CDR3 nucleotide sequence: TGCGCCAGCAGCTCGACAGGGTCGTTTTCCTACGAGCAGTACTTC.

The chain is built from TRBV5-1 and TRBJ1-2; no definite D call. This CDR3 spans 14 amino acids. Germline-derived CDR1 and CDR2 are SGHRS and YFSETQ. V lost 7 bases and J 6 bases, leaving 19 bases between the germline ends. The CDR3 DNA follows: TGCGCCAGCGGACTGGCTTTAATTGAAGATGGCTACACCTTC. This sequence encodes CASGLALIEDGYTF.

This clonotype was detected a few times. The chain couples TRBV11-2 to TRBJ2-7; tentatively, D is TRBD1 (5 bases). Trimming took off 3 bases at V and 3 bases at J, with 12 bases between the two ends. Germline V gene lookup returns CDR1 SGHAT and CDR2 FQNNGV. CDR3 size: 14 residues. The CDR3 DNA reads TGTGCCAGCAGCTTCCGCAGGGCACTCTACGAGCAGTACTTC. It is translated as CASSFRRALYEQYF.

This clonotype has only a few counts. The J gene is TRBJ1-5, the V gene TRBV12-5; a weak D match, TRBD1 (6 bases). Trimming took 9 bases from V and 3 from J, leaving 18 bases between them. There are 15 residues in the CDR3. CDR1 LGHNT and CDR2 FRNRAP come from the germline V gene. CDR3 in DNA: TGTGCTAGCTGTCCTGGACAGCACGACAATCAGCCCCAGCATTTT. This gives the protein CASCPGQHDNQPQHF.

J is TRBJ2-1 and V is TRBV12-3 or TRBV12-4; tentative D call: TRBD2 (6 bases). V gave up 9 bases and J gave up 3 bases, with 12 bases separating them. CDR3 size: 13 residues. The CDR3 loop reads CASSGLFYNEQFF. CDR3 bases: TGTGCCAGTTCGGGACTGTTCTACAATGAGCAGTTCTTC.

This chain links TRBV12-3 or TRBV12-4 with TRBJ2-4, with TRBD2 matching 9 bases. The J call may be incorrect, as the DNA end agrees better with TRBJ2-5. The CDR3 totals 16 residues. The chain's CDR3 is CASSLNPGLARETQYF. The CDR3 DNA reads TGTGCCAGCAGTCTAAACCCAGGACTAGCGAGGGAGACCCAGTACTTC.

The chain recombines TRBV20-1 with TRBJ2-2; D possibly corresponds to TRBD2 (6 bases). The ends were cut back, 5 bases at V and 9 bases at J, with 28 bases in the middle. Germline CDR1 DFQATT, CDR2 SNEGSKA (reference sequence). This CDR3 has 17 residues. CDR3 loop: CSAQKEVAGLLDRELFF. The CDR3 DNA follows: TGCAGTGCTCAAAAGGAGGTGGCGGGGCTCCTTGATAGGGAGCTGTTTTTT.

J is TRBJ2-5 and V is TRBV20-1; 8 bases are shared with TRBD2. V shed 6 bases and J 11 bases; nucleotides not matched to a gene: 20. Looked up from germline, CDR1 is DFQATT and CDR2 is SNEGSKA (reference sequence). This CDR3 is 15 amino acids long. This chain's CDR3 is CSARGGSTKPNEQYF. The CDR3 DNA reads as TGCAGTGCCCGGGGGGGGTCCACGAAGCCCAATGAGCAGTACTTC.

V is TRBV6-1 and J is TRBJ2-7, with TRBD2 identical over 7 bases. The J segment lost 4 bases and the V segment lost 7 bases, leaving 7 bases of the junction unmatched. This CDR3 region has 13 residues. CDR1 and CDR2 from the germline V gene are MNHNS and SASEGT. The DNA of the CDR3 is TGTGCCAGCAACCAAGCGGGGAGTTACGAGCAGTACTTC. Protein product: CASNQAGSYEQYF.

The gene calls are TRBV9 and TRBJ2-7; D possibly corresponds to TRBD1 (5 bases). The J call could be wrong; TRBJ2-5 is a better fit for the DNA end. The CDR3 contains 13 residues. Germline-derived CDR1 and CDR2 are SGDLS and YYNGEE. Here the CDR3 DNA reads TGTGCCAGCAGCGTAGTGGCAGGGGAGACCCAGTACTTC. Translation gives CASSVVAGETQYF.

The J gene is TRBJ2-1, the V gene TRBV3-1; TRBD2 matches 9 bases. CDR1 is LGHDT and CDR2 is YNNKEL in the germline V gene (reference sequence). The CDR3 sequence is 15 residues long. With V trimmed by 2 bases and J by 6 bases, 5 bases remained unmatched. In DNA, the CDR3 is TGTGCCAGCAGCCAAAGAGCGGGAGGCCTCAATGAGCAGTTCTTC. Amino acids: CASSQRAGGLNEQFF.

This clonotype was observed once. V is TRBV20-1 and J is TRBJ2-1; TRBD2 aligns across 8 bases. This CDR3 contains 15 residues. The V gene's germline CDR1 is DFQATT and CDR2 SNEGSKA (reference sequence). Germline trimming cut 6 bases from V and 5 bases from J; bases unmatched to any gene: 12. Here the CDR3 reads CSASGSGGANNEQFF. For the CDR3, the DNA is TGCAGTGCCAGTGGATCCGGGGGGGCGAACAATGAGCAGTTCTTC.

The chain carries TRBV7-9 and TRBJ2-4; a possible D gene is TRBD2 (7 bases). The J call may be incorrect, as the DNA end agrees better with TRBJ2-7. The length of the CDR3 is 14 residues. Looked up from germline, CDR1 is SEHNR and CDR2 is FQNEAQ (reference sequence). CDR3 region: CASSFEGGHYEQYF. CDR3 bases: TGTGCCAGCAGCTTCGAGGGGGGGCACTACGAGCAGTACTTC.

The chain uses TRBV4-2 and TRBJ2-7, with D maybe TRBD2 (5 bases). CDR3 length: 14 residues. From germline, CDR1 is LGHNA and CDR2 YNFKEQ. Trimming pared 3 bases from V and 4 bases from J, leaving 13 bases between. The CDR3 DNA reads as TGTGCCAGCAGCCAGCAGGACTCCTCTTACGAGCAGTACTTC. Protein sequence: CASSQQDSSYEQYF.

This clonotype showed up just a few times. This chain's CDR3 is CASSYSGSANVLTF. DNA of the CDR3: TGTGCCAGCAGTTACTCTGGGTCAGCCAACGTCCTGACTTTC. This chain links TRBV6-5 with TRBJ2-6; D gene ambiguous. Germline CDR1 reads MNHEY; CDR2 reads SVGAGI. The CDR3 is made up of 14 amino acids. V shed 0 bases and J shed 7 bases, with 7 bases lying between them.

The chain has TRBV12-3 or TRBV12-4 and TRBJ2-4, with 9 bases aligning to TRBD1. The CDR3 consists of 14 residues. The trim removed 4 bases at V and 13 bases at J, leaving 11 bases unmatched. The CDR3 here is CASSSTGGTYQQYF. For the CDR3, the DNA is TGTGCCAGCAGTTCGACAGGGGGAACCTATCAGCAGTACTTC.